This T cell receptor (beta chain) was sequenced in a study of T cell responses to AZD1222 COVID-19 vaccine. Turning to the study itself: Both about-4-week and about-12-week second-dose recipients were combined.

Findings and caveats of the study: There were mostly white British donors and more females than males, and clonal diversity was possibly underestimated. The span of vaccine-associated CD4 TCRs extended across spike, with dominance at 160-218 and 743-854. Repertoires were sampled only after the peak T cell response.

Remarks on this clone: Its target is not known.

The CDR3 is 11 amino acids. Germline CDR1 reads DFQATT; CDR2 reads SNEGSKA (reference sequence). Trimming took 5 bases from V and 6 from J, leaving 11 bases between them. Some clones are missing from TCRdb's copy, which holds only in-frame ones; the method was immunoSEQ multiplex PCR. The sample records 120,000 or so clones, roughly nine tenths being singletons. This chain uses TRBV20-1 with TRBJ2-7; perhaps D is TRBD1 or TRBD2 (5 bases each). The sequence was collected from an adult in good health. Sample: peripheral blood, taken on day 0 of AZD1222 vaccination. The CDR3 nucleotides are TGCAGTGCTCTTGGGACGCCCGAGCAGTACTTC. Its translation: CSALGTPEQYF.